This entry lists 11 T cell receptor beta chains sequenced from one sample in a study of shared clonotypes between healthy human individuals. The protocol was immunoSEQ multiplex PCR, while the TCRdb copy is restricted to in-frame clones and leaves out a portion. Of approximately 620,000 clones listed, around 97% are singletons. The sample taken for sequencing was naive CD4+ T cells sorted from blood. Noted subset: CD45RA+ positively selected. These receptors all stem from a woman aged 25 to 39 in good health.

This rearrangement joins TRBV6-6 to TRBJ1-1; D unclear. Germline V gives CDR1 MNHNY, CDR2 SVGAGI (reference sequence). CDR3 length: 14 amino acids. V dropped 5 bases and J dropped 1 base, with 11 bases sitting between them. In DNA, the CDR3 is TGTGCCAGCAGTGCGGGCGGCGCGAACACTGAAGCTTTCTTT. Amino acids: CASSAGGANTEAFF.

This chain connects TRBV4-1 to TRBJ2-3; a possible D gene is TRBD1 (5 bases). Trimming removed 1 base at V and 0 bases at J, with 8 bases between. The CDR3 is made up of 15 amino acids. Germline CDR1 reads MGHRA; CDR2 reads YSYEKL. For the CDR3, the DNA is TGCGCCAGCAGCCAAGTCACAGGAAGCACAGATACGCAGTATTTT. Translating gives CASSQVTGSTDTQYF.

The chain recombines TRBV12-5 with TRBJ2-1, with D unresolved. The germline CDR1 and CDR2 sequences are LGHNT and FRNRAP. The CDR3 consists of 11 residues. CDR3 DNA: TGTGCCCAACTCGGTGGAAATGAGCAGTTCTTC. Translated: CAQLGGNEQFF. Together with reference TRBV12-5 and TRBJ2-1, the CDR3 gives the full variable domain: DARVTQTPRHKVTEMGQEVTMRCQPILGHNTVFWYRQTMMQGLELLAYFRNRAPLDDSGMPKDRFSAEMPDATLATLKIQPSEPRDSAVYFCAQLGGNEQFFGPGTRLTVL.

J is TRBJ2-1 and V is TRBV28; 7 bases are shared with TRBD2. The CDR3 spans 16 residues. CDR1 and CDR2 from the germline V gene are MDHEN and SYDVKM. After removal of 6 bases from V and 4 bases from J, the junction contained 12 bases not matched to a gene. The CDR3 is CASSHAASGIYNEQFF. The CDR3 bases are TGTGCCAGCAGCCACGCGGCTAGCGGAATATACAATGAGCAGTTCTTC.

The rearrangement joins TRBV15 to TRBJ1-4; D ambiguous. Germline values: CDR1 LNHNV, CDR2 YYDKDF (reference sequence). The CDR3 loop spans 15 amino acids. Trimming took off 5 bases at V and 6 bases at J, with 16 bases between the two ends. The DNA of the CDR3 is TGTGCCACCAGCGGACCGCCAGGCTGGGATGAAAAACTGTTTTTT. Amino acid sequence: CATSGPPGWDEKLFF.

This chain joins TRBV7-8 and TRBJ2-7, with unresolved D. Germline V lookup: CDR1 SGHVS, CDR2 FQNEAQ. With 4 bases removed from V and 1 base from J, the gap between germline ends came to 5 bases. This CDR3 has 12 residues. The CDR3, as DNA: TGTGCCAGCAGCTCTACATCCTACGAGCAGTACTTC. The encoded protein is CASSSTSYEQYF. Using reference TRBV7-8 and TRBJ2-7 for the parts outside the CDR3, the full variable domain is GAGVSQSPRYKVAKRGQDVALRCDPISGHVSLFWYQQALGQGPEFLTYFQNEAQLDKSGLPSDRFFAERPEGSVSTLKIQRTQQEDSAVYLCASSSTSYEQYFGPGTRLTVT.

The V gene is TRBV2, the J gene TRBJ2-4; D unclear. The CDR3 extends over 13 amino acids. Trimming took off 4 bases at V and 0 bases at J, with 4 bases between the two ends. From germline, CDR1 is SNHLY and CDR2 FYNNEI. CDR3 region: CASSVVAKNIQYF. DNA of the CDR3: TGTGCCAGCAGTGTGGTAGCCAAAAACATTCAGTACTTC.

The chain couples TRBV25-1 to TRBJ2-3, with 7 bases matching TRBD2. V trimming: 4 bases; J trimming: 5 bases; junction bases outside the gene matches: 15. The V gene's germline CDR1 is MGHDK and CDR2 SYGVNS. There are 17 residues in the CDR3. In DNA, the CDR3 is TGTGCCAGCAGTGCCTCGGGGGGTGGGAGTATAGGAGATACGCAGTATTTT. Residues: CASSASGGGSIGDTQYF.

The chain employs TRBV7-9 and TRBJ2-7; 7 positions match TRBD1. The germline V gene encodes CDR1 SEHNR and CDR2 FQNEAQ (reference sequence). The V gene end was trimmed by 5 bases and the J gene end by 4 bases; junction bases not matched to a gene: 11. This CDR3 is built from 15 residues. This CDR3 is CASSPGQLELYEQYF. CDR3 sequence (DNA): TGTGCCAGCAGCCCGGGACAGTTAGAGTTATACGAGCAGTACTTC.

The V call is TRBV7-9, the J call TRBJ2-5; the D gene is possibly TRBD2 (6 bases). The length of the CDR3 is 14 residues. V was cut by 8 bases and J by 3 bases, with 16 bases left in between. CDR1 is SEHNR and CDR2 is FQNEAQ in the germline V gene (reference sequence). The CDR3 loop is CASRRREPKETQYF. The CDR3, as DNA: TGTGCCAGCCGCCGGAGGGAGCCGAAAGAGACCCAGTACTTC.

The chain recombines TRBV7-3 with TRBJ2-1, with 7 nucleotides matching TRBD2. From germline, CDR1 is SGHTA and CDR2 FQGTGA. Losses at the gene ends were 8 bases for V and 6 bases for J; bases not matched to a gene: 10. The CDR3 consists of 14 residues. CDR3 nucleotide sequence: TGTGCCAGCGGAGTTGGAGGGAGGGGCAATGAGCAGTTCTTC. Its protein product is CASGVGGRGNEQFF.